The 7 T cell receptor beta chains presented below share a single source sample, sequenced in a study of blood T cell repertoires in COVID-19. The table came from immunoSEQ multiplex PCR; TCRdb's copy has only in-frame clones and leaves some out. This repertoire shows over 150,000 clones, around 85% found once; its top ten account for around 0.63%. The sample taken for sequencing was peripheral blood. Every receptor here comes from a man aged 55 to 70 with COVID-19, enrolled during active disease.

This clone has only a few counts. V gene TRBV7-9 combines with J gene TRBJ2-6; perhaps TRBD1 as D (5 bases). The germline V and J ends were trimmed by 0 bases and 0 bases, with 15 bases remaining between them. Germline CDR1 reads SEHNR; CDR2 reads FQNEAQ (reference sequence). The CDR3 totals 19 residues. As DNA, the CDR3 is TGTGCCAGCAGCTTAGCGCCCCAGGGCCACCCCTCTGGGGCCAACGTCCTGACTTTC. Residues: CASSLAPQGHPSGANVLTF. Variable domain in full (rest from reference TRBV7-9 and TRBJ2-6): DTGVSQNPRHKITKRGQNVTFRCDPISEHNRLYWYRQTLGQGPEFLTYFQNEAQLEKSRLLSDRFSAERPKGSFSTLEIQRTEQGDSAMYLCASSLAPQGHPSGANVLTFGAGSRLTVL.

This chain joins TRBV2 and TRBJ1-5, with 8 bases lining up with TRBD1. Germline assignment: CDR1 SNHLY and CDR2 FYNNEI. This CDR3 contains 15 residues. The V and J ends lost 7 bases and 0 bases, in that order; junction bases with no gene match: 5. As DNA, the CDR3 is TGTGCCAGCAAGCAGGGGGCAAATAGCAATCAGCCCCAGCATTTT. Translated, it gives CASKQGANSNQPQHF.

V and J are TRBV3-1 (or the pseudogene TRBV3-2) and TRBJ2-7; 8 bases are shared with TRBD1. Germline V CDR1 and CDR2: LGHDT, YNNKEL (reference sequence). The CDR3 is made up of 15 amino acids. V shed 0 bases and J 5 bases; nucleotides not matched to a gene: 6. CDR3 region: CASSQDRGRLNEQYF. The CDR3 nucleotides read TGTGCCAGCAGCCAAGACAGGGGGCGCCTAAACGAGCAGTACTTC.

The chain uses TRBV2 and TRBJ1-2; TRBD1 matches at 7 bases. CDR1 SNHLY and CDR2 FYNNEI come from the germline V gene. Trimming at V came to 1 base and at J to 4 bases, leaving 6 bases not matched to a gene. CDR3 size: 15 residues. The CDR3 DNA reads TGTGCCAGCAGTGAAGTAAAACAGGGGACCTATGGCTACACCTTC. Translating gives CASSEVKQGTYGYTF.

This rearrangement joins TRBV6-5 to TRBJ1-3; possible D gene TRBD1, 5 bases. The CDR3 spans 11 residues. CDR1 and CDR2 from the germline V gene are MNHEY and SVGAGI. The germline V and J ends were trimmed by 4 bases and 11 bases, with 9 bases remaining between them. The CDR3 sequence: CASSSGYSIYF. The CDR3 coding sequence is TGTGCCAGCAGTTCAGGGTATTCCATATATTTT.

Points on this clone: This same CDR3 is encoded by further DNA sequences in the sample. The rearrangement joins TRBV7-9 to TRBJ2-1, with D maybe TRBD2 (6 bases). The CDR3 covers 14 residues. With 5 bases removed from V and 0 bases from J, the gap between germline ends came to 8 bases. Germline V gene lookup returns CDR1 SEHNR and CDR2 FQNEAQ (reference sequence). CDR3 loop: CASSGGSSYNEQFF. CDR3 DNA: TGTGCCAGCAGCGGGGGGAGCTCCTACAATGAGCAGTTCTTC. Full variable domain (outside the CDR3, taken from reference TRBV7-9 and TRBJ2-1): DTGVSQNPRHKITKRGQNVTFRCDPISEHNRLYWYRQTLGQGPEFLTYFQNEAQLEKSRLLSDRFSAERPKGSFSTLEIQRTEQGDSAMYLCASSGGSSYNEQFFGPGTRLTVL.

The J gene is TRBJ1-2, the V gene TRBV14, with a weak D call TRBD1 (6 bases). The germline V gene has CDR1 SGHDN and CDR2 FVKESK. The CDR3 is 13 amino acids. The V gene lost 4 bases and the J gene lost 7 bases, with 13 bases spanning the gap. The CDR3 DNA is TGTGCCAGCAGCCCCGAAACAGGGACTGGCTACACCTTC. Protein product: CASSPETGTGYTF.